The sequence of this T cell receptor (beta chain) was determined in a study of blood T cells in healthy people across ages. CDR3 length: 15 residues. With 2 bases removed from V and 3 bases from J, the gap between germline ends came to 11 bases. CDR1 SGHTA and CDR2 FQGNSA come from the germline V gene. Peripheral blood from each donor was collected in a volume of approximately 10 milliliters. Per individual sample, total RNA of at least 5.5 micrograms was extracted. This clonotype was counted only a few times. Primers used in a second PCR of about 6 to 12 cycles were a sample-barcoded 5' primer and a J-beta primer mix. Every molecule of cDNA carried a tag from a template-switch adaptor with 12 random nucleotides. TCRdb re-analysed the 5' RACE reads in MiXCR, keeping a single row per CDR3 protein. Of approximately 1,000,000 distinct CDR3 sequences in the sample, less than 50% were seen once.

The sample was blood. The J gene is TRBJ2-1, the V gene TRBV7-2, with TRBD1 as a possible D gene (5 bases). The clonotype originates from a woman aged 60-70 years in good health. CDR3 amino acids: CASSLTQGVYNEQFF. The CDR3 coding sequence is TGTGCCAGCAGCTTAACGCAGGGCGTCTACAATGAGCAGTTCTTC.